This T cell receptor (beta chain) emerged from a study of regulatory T cells in long-lasting Graves disease. This clonotype has ten or more counts. Time point reported: newly diagnosed GD, antithyroid drugs for less than 3 months. RNA isolated from PBMCs was used to make the TCR library. The authors built TCR beta libraries using iRepertoire HTBI primers and Arm-PCR of CDR3 regions. TCRdb reprocessed the multiplex PCR reads with MiXCR, giving one entry per CDR3 protein. There are approximately 400,000 distinct CDR3 sequences in the sample; more than 13% occur only once, and around 15% lies in the top ten. The data were also submitted as part of a second study, on T cells in Graves' hyperthyroidism and ophthalmopathy.

The sequence derives from a woman aged 30 to 39 with Graves disease. Sequencing was performed on peripheral blood mononuclear cells (PBMCs), taken at new diagnosis, from a patient treated with antithyroid drugs.

In nucleotides, the CDR3 is TGTGCCAGTAGTGCTCCGGGACTAGCGGAGGCGGATACGCAGTATTTT. Translation gives CASSAPGLAEADTQYF. The chain links TRBV19 to TRBJ2-3, with 11 positions matching TRBD2. Germline lookup yields CDR1 LNHDA and CDR2 SQIVND (reference sequence). Germline trimming cut 5 bases from V and 6 bases from J; bases unmatched to any gene: 10. The CDR3 is 16 residues long.